The 27 T cell receptor beta chains listed next were all sequenced from one sample in a study of blood T cell repertoires in COVID-19. Method: immunoSEQ multiplex PCR; TCRdb's copy keeps in-frame clones and lacks some. The table records roughly 200,000 clones, 65% to 85% of them present only once. The sequencing sample was made of peripheral blood. These receptors all come from a man between 40 and 49 years old with active or convalescent COVID-19.

This clone was detected once. The rearrangement joins TRBV19 to TRBJ1-2, with unresolved D. The V and J ends lost 3 bases and 7 bases respectively, with 18 bases between them. This CDR3 comprises 15 residues. Germline-derived CDR1 and CDR2 are LNHDA and SQIVND (reference sequence). CDR3: CASSILSANRGGYTF. The CDR3 DNA reads TGTGCCAGTAGTATTCTCTCGGCCAACCGGGGTGGCTACACCTTC.

Of note for this clone: A far larger clone lies a single base away; this is likely a read error. CDR3 loop: CASSTGQGNTEAFF. The CDR3, as DNA: TGTGCCAGCAGCACGGGACAGGGGAACACTGAAGCTTTCTTT. The chain carries TRBV11-2 and TRBJ1-1; 9 bases are a match to TRBD1. Germline V CDR1 and CDR2: SGHAT, FQNNGV. This CDR3 is 14 amino acids long. V lost 5 bases and J lost 1; bases outside the gene matches: 2.

The chain is built from TRBV19 and TRBJ1-5; D remains unclear. This CDR3 comprises 12 residues. Trimming left V 5 bases short and J 3 bases short, with 5 bases between. Germline CDR1 LNHDA, CDR2 SQIVND (reference sequence). The chain's CDR3 is CASSPINQPQHF. For the CDR3, the DNA is TGTGCCAGTAGTCCTATCAATCAGCCCCAGCATTTT. The full variable domain, with the rest looked up from reference TRBV19 and TRBJ1-5, is DGGITQSPKYLFRKEGQNVTLSCEQNLNHDAMYWYRQDPGQGLRLIYYSQIVNDFQKGDIAEGYSVSREKKESFPLTVTSAQKNPTAFYLCASSPINQPQHFGDGTRLSIL.

The chain carries TRBV3-1 (or the pseudogene TRBV3-2) and TRBJ2-3, with D possibly being TRBD2 (7 bases). From germline, CDR1 is LGHDT and CDR2 YNNKEL (reference sequence). The CDR3 loop spans 15 amino acids. V lost 3 bases, J lost 6 bases, and 16 bases lay in between. The CDR3: CASSQGRGYMDTQYF. CDR3 bases: TGTGCCAGCAGCCAGGGGAGGGGGTATATGGATACGCAGTATTTT.

The chain combines TRBV7-3 with TRBJ2-6; tentatively, D is TRBD1 (5 bases). Per the germline V gene, CDR1 is SGHTA and CDR2 is FQGTGA. V lost 0 bases, J lost 2 bases, and 11 bases lay in between. This CDR3 is built from 17 residues. CDR3 coding DNA: TGTGCCAGCAGCTTAACGTTCGCAGGGACTGGGGCCAACGTCCTGACTTTC. The encoded protein is CASSLTFAGTGANVLTF.

The chain joins TRBV3-1 (or the pseudogene TRBV3-2) to TRBJ1-1; 11 bases line up with TRBD1. The V segment lost 4 bases and the J segment 4 bases; nucleotides outside the gene matches: 5. The V gene's germline CDR1 is LGHDT and CDR2 YNNKEL (reference sequence). The length of the CDR3 is 15 residues. The CDR3 DNA is TGTGCCAGCAGCCCTACCGGGACAGGGGGCACTGAAGCTTTCTTT. Amino acid sequence: CASSPTGTGGTEAFF.

The rearrangement links TRBV30 to TRBJ2-4; D may be TRBD2 (5 bases). Germline V gene data show CDR1 as GTSNPN and CDR2 as SVGIG (reference sequence). CDR3 length: 14 amino acids. V gave up 4 bases and J gave up 7 bases, with 17 bases separating them. CDR3 sequence: CAWTPGSGGNIQYF. Written as DNA, the CDR3 is TGTGCCTGGACCCCCGGGTCAGGCGGGAACATTCAGTACTTC. Full variable domain (missing parts from reference TRBV30 and TRBJ2-4): SQTIHQWPATLVQPVGSPLSLECTVEGTSNPNLYWYRQAAGRGLQLLFYSVGIGQISSEVPQNLSASRPQDRQFILSSKKLLLSDSGFYLCAWTPGSGGNIQYFGAGTRLSVL.

The rearrangement uses TRBV19 and TRBJ2-5; 11 bases are shared with TRBD2. Germline V lookup: CDR1 LNHDA, CDR2 SQIVND (reference sequence). This CDR3 has 17 residues. Trimming at V came to 1 base and at J to 1 base, leaving 5 bases not matched to a gene. The CDR3 DNA reads TGTGCCAGTAGTATAGGACTAGCGGGGTTAACCCAAGAGACCCAGTACTTC. Its translation is CASSIGLAGLTQETQYF.

This clone has a count of ten or more. This sequence joins TRBV24-1 and TRBJ2-3; D is unclear. Germline V gene sequence: CDR1 KGHDR, CDR2 SFDVKD. The CDR3 contains 13 residues. Trimming pared 2 bases from V and 4 bases from J, leaving 6 bases between. This chain's CDR3 is CATSDSSPDTQYF. In DNA form, the CDR3 reads TGTGCCACCAGTGATTCCTCTCCAGATACGCAGTATTTT.

The V gene is TRBV19, the J gene TRBJ1-2; 7 bases map to TRBD1. Germline loops: CDR1 LNHDA, CDR2 SQIVND (reference sequence). The trim removed 4 bases at V and 8 bases at J, leaving 7 bases unmatched. This CDR3 has 13 residues. This CDR3 reads CASSTTGVGGYTF. The CDR3 DNA is TGTGCCAGTAGTACTACAGGGGTAGGGGGCTACACCTTC. Complete variable domain (other parts from reference TRBV19 and TRBJ1-2): DGGITQSPKYLFRKEGQNVTLSCEQNLNHDAMYWYRQDPGQGLRLIYYSQIVNDFQKGDIAEGYSVSREKKESFPLTVTSAQKNPTAFYLCASSTTGVGGYTFGSGTRLTVV.

J is TRBJ1-6 and V is TRBV2; the D gene is possibly TRBD1 (5 bases). There are 17 residues in the CDR3. The germline CDR1 and CDR2 sequences are SNHLY and FYNNEI. Trimming cost V 6 bases and J 3 bases, with 18 bases left between them. The CDR3: CASSNRTPRIYNSPLHF. The CDR3 nucleotides read TGTGCCAGCAGCAACAGGACCCCGCGCATCTATAATTCACCCCTCCACTTT. Based on the CDR3 plus reference TRBV2 and TRBJ1-6, the full variable domain is EPEVTQTPSHQVTQMGQEVILRCVPISNHLYFYWYRQILGQKVEFLVSFYNNEISEKSEIFDDQFSVERPDGSNFTLKIRSTKLEDSAMYFCASSNRTPRIYNSPLHFGNGTRLTVT.

This sequence joins TRBV6-5 and TRBJ2-7; 8 bases are shared with TRBD1. V lost 3 bases and J lost 5; bases outside the gene matches: 6. CDR3 length equals 14 residues. Germline loops: CDR1 MNHEY, CDR2 SVGAGI. The CDR3 region is CASSYGTGPNEQYF. The DNA of the CDR3 is TGTGCCAGCAGTTATGGGACAGGTCCCAACGAGCAGTACTTC.

V and J are TRBV3-1 (or the pseudogene TRBV3-2) and TRBJ2-4, with 7 bases aligning to TRBD2. The CDR3 extends over 16 amino acids. Looked up from germline, CDR1 is LGHDT and CDR2 is YNNKEL (reference sequence). J lost 0 bases, V lost 3 bases, and 5 bases had no gene match. The CDR3 here is CASSHVGGGAKNIQYF. Here the CDR3 DNA reads TGTGCCAGCAGCCACGTGGGCGGGGGAGCCAAAAACATTCAGTACTTC.

This chain connects TRBV12-3 or TRBV12-4 to TRBJ2-5; TRBD1 aligns across 8 bases. J lost 5 bases, V lost 5 bases, and 4 bases had no gene match. The CDR3 length is 13 residues. CDR3 DNA sequence: TGTGCCAGCAGTCGGACAGGGTTCGAGACCCAGTACTTC. The encoded protein is CASSRTGFETQYF.

The chain links TRBV12-3 or TRBV12-4 to TRBJ1-6; possibly TRBD1 for D (5 bases). Trimming pared 3 bases from V and 7 bases from J, leaving 7 bases between. The CDR3 sequence is 13 residues long. CDR3: CASSFGGNSPLHF. CDR3 sequence (DNA): TGTGCCAGCAGTTTCGGGGGAAATTCACCCCTCCACTTT.

V usage is TRBV5-1 and J usage is TRBJ2-3; 8 nucleotides line up with TRBD1. This CDR3 region has 20 residues. Germline trimming cut 1 base from V and 5 bases from J; bases unmatched to any gene: 21. Germline loops: CDR1 SGHRS, CDR2 YFSETQ. The CDR3 sequence: CASSLLGPLGQGRMGDTQYF. The CDR3 DNA reads as TGCGCCAGCAGCTTGCTCGGGCCTTTAGGACAGGGCCGGATGGGAGATACGCAGTATTTT.

The chain is built from TRBV24-1 and TRBJ2-1, with 11 positions matching TRBD1. The CDR3 extends over 15 amino acids. The V gene's germline CDR1 is KGHDR and CDR2 SFDVKD. The V and J ends lost 1 base and 6 bases, in that order; junction bases with no gene match: 1. The CDR3 sequence: CATSDFGTGGNEQFF. In DNA form, the CDR3 reads TGTGCCACCAGTGATTTTGGGACAGGGGGCAATGAGCAGTTCTTC.

V usage is TRBV11-3 and J usage is TRBJ2-3; 7 bases align to TRBD2. In germline, CDR1 is SGHNT, CDR2 YENEEA. With 7 bases clipped from V and 0 bases from J, the junction kept 19 bases outside the gene matches. The length of the CDR3 is 19 residues. The CDR3 sequence is CASIEGWGGTNSSTDTQYF. Here the CDR3 DNA reads TGTGCCAGCATCGAGGGTTGGGGAGGGACGAACTCTAGCACAGATACGCAGTATTTT.

This clone has a single count. CDR3 coding DNA: TGTGCCAGCAGCTTATTACCAGGGACTGGGGGCAATGAGCAGTTCTTC. This gives the protein CASSLLPGTGGNEQFF. J is TRBJ2-1 and V is TRBV11-3; a possible D gene is TRBD2 (6 bases). Germline CDR1 and CDR2: SGHNT and YENEEA. This CDR3 has 16 residues. The germline V and J ends were trimmed by 2 bases and 6 bases, with 17 bases remaining between them.

This clone was seen only once. The CDR3 sequence: CASTTGNGNTIYF. CDR3 DNA: TGTGCCAGTACTACAGGGAATGGAAACACCATATATTTT. The J gene is TRBJ1-3, the V gene TRBV19; possibly TRBD1 for D (6 bases). CDR3 size: 13 residues. Deletions cut 7 bases from V and 3 bases from J, with 10 bases between. Germline CDR1 LNHDA, CDR2 SQIVND (reference sequence).

The chain has TRBV12-5 and TRBJ1-1, with D perhaps matching TRBD1 (5 bases). CDR1 is LGHNT and CDR2 is FRNRAP in the germline V gene. V lost 5 bases, J lost 4 bases, and 14 bases lay in between. This CDR3 spans 14 amino acids. CDR3 protein: CASGPTRDRTEAFF. The CDR3 bases are TGTGCTAGTGGTCCCACCAGGGATCGCACTGAAGCTTTCTTT. Filled out from reference TRBV12-5 and TRBJ1-1, the complete variable domain reads DARVTQTPRHKVTEMGQEVTMRCQPILGHNTVFWYRQTMMQGLELLAYFRNRAPLDDSGMPKDRFSAEMPDATLATLKIQPSEPRDSAVYFCASGPTRDRTEAFFGQGTRLTVV.

The rearrangement joins TRBV19 to TRBJ2-7; 8 bases agree with TRBD2. The CDR3 totals 15 residues. Germline lookup yields CDR1 LNHDA and CDR2 SQIVND (reference sequence). V lost 7 bases and J lost 2; bases outside the gene matches: 10. CDR3 in DNA: TGTGCCAGTACTCCCGGGGGGGACACTACCTACGAGCAGTACTTC. Encoded protein: CASTPGGDTTYEQYF.

The CDR3 here is CASSSGLAADTQYF. DNA of the CDR3: TGTGCCAGCAGCTCCGGACTAGCGGCAGATACGCAGTATTTT. V gene TRBV7-3 combines with J gene TRBJ2-3; TRBD2 matches at 10 bases. This CDR3 is 14 amino acids long. From germline, CDR1 is SGHTA and CDR2 FQGTGA. V lost 4 bases and J lost 4; bases outside the gene matches: 2.

The V and J genes are TRBV15 and TRBJ2-7; D remains ambiguous. Trimming took off 3 bases at V and 3 bases at J, with 6 bases between the two ends. The CDR3 is made up of 12 amino acids. Germline V gene lookup returns CDR1 LNHNV and CDR2 YYDKDF (reference sequence). The CDR3 sequence is CATSRPGYEQYF. The CDR3 DNA is TGTGCCACCAGCAGGCCCGGCTACGAGCAGTACTTC.

The gene calls are TRBV30 and TRBJ2-7, with D possibly matching TRBD1 (6 bases). Germline values: CDR1 GTSNPN, CDR2 SVGIG (reference sequence). V was shortened by 2 bases and J by 5 bases, with 13 bases between the two germline ends. There are 13 residues in the CDR3. CDR3 region: CAWSFTGSDEQYF. Written as DNA, the CDR3 is TGTGCCTGGAGTTTTACAGGGAGCGACGAGCAGTACTTC.

As regards this clone: A single base separates this from a much larger clone, so it may be a read error. The chain is built from TRBV23-1 and TRBJ2-7, with D maybe TRBD2 (6 bases). TRBV23-1 is treated as an ORF (open reading frame) with a function not yet certain. This CDR3 is 17 amino acids long. V shed 7 bases and J shed 4 bases, with 26 bases lying between them. The CDR3 bases are TGCGCCAGCAAATCACGGGGGAAGGGACCGGGGGTTTACGAGCAGTACTTC. Protein product: CASKSRGKGPGVYEQYF.

The rearrangement uses TRBV24-1 and TRBJ2-1, with D perhaps TRBD1 (6 bases). CDR3 length equals 17 residues. CDR1 and CDR2 (germline): KGHDR, SFDVKD. V shed 3 bases and J shed 3 bases, with 17 bases lying between them. The CDR3: CATSDPLQGMGYNEQFF. CDR3 sequence (DNA): TGTGCCACCAGTGATCCGCTACAGGGAATGGGCTACAATGAGCAGTTCTTC.